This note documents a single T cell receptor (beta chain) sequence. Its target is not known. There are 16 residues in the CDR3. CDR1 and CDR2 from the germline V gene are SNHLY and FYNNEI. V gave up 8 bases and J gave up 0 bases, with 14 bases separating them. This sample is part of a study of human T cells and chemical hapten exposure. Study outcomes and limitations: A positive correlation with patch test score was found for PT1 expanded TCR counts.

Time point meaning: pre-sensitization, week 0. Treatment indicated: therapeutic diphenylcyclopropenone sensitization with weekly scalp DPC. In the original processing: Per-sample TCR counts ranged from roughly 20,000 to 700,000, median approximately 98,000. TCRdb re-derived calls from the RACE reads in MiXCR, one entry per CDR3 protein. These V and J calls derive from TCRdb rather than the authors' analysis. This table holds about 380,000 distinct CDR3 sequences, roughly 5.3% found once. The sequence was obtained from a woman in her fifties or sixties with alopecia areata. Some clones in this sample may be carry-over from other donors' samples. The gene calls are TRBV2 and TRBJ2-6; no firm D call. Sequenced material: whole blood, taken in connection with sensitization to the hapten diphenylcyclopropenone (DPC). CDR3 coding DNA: TGTGCCAGCTCTTCCCCCCTAGACTCTGGGGCCAACGTCCTGACTTTC. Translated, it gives CASSSPLDSGANVLTF.